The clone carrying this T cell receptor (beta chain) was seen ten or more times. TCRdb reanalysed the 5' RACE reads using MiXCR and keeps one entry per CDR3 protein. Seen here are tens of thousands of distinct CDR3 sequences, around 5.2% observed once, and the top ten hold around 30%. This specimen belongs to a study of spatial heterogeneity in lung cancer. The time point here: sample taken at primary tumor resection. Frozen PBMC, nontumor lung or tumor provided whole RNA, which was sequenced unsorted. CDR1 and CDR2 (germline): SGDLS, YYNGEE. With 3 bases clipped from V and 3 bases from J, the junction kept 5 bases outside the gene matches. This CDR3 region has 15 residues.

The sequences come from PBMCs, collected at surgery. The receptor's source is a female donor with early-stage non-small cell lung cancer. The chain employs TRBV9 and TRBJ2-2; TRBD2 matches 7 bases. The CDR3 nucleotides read TGTGCCAGCAGCGAGGGGCGGGGGTACACCGGGGAGCTGTTTTTT. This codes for CASSEGRGYTGELFF.